The sample holds one count of the clone carrying this T cell receptor beta chain. Its antigen is unidentified. This entry is derived from a study of T cell responses to AZD1222 COVID-19 vaccine. About the study: Doses given second, at about 4 or about 12 weeks, were pooled. General study results and limits: All repertoire sampling was performed exclusively after the peak T cell response. Regions 160-218 and 743-854 held dominance among vaccine-associated CD4 TCRs, which spanned spike.

The CDR3 contains 15 residues. CDR1 is SGHRS and CDR2 is YFSETQ in the germline V gene. V lost 0 bases to trimming and J lost 2 bases; unmatched junction nucleotides: 3. The data were produced by immunoSEQ multiplex PCR, yet TCRdb's version contains in-frame clones alone and is incomplete. The repertoire has about 130,000 clones, roughly 88% of them found once; the top ten carry approximately 1.6%. Material: peripheral blood, obtained on day 0 of AZD1222 vaccination. The clonotype originates from an adult in good health. This chain connects TRBV5-1 to TRBJ2-3; 7 nucleotides align to TRBD2. The CDR3 nucleotides are TGCGCCAGCAGCTTGGAGGCGGGGGTCACAGATACGCAGTATTTT. Its translation: CASSLEAGVTDTQYF.